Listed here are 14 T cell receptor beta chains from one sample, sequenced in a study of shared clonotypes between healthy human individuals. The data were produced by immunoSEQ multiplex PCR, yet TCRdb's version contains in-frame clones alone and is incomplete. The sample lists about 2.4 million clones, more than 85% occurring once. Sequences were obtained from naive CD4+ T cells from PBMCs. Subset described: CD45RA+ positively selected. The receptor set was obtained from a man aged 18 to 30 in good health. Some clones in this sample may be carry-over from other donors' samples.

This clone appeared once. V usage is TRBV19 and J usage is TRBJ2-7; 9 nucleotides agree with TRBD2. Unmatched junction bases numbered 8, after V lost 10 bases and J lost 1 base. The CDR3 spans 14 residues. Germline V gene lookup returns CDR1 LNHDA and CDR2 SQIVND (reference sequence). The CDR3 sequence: CATARTSESYEQYF. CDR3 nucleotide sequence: TGTGCCACAGCAAGGACTAGCGAGTCCTACGAGCAGTACTTC. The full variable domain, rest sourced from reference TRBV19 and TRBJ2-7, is DGGITQSPKYLFRKEGQNVTLSCEQNLNHDAMYWYRQDPGQGLRLIYYSQIVNDFQKGDIAEGYSVSREKKESFPLTVTSAQKNPTAFYLCATARTSESYEQYFGPGTRLTVT.

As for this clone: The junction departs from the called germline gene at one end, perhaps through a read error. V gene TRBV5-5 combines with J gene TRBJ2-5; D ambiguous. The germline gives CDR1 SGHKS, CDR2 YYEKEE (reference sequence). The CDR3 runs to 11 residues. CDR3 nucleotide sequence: TGTGCCAGTAGCTTCCGGGAGACCCAGTACTTC. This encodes CASSFRETQYF. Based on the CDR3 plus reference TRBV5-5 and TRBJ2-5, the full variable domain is DAGVTQSPTHLIKTRGQQVTLRCSPISGHKSVSWYQQVLGQGPQFIFQYYEKEERGRGNFPDRFSARQFPNYSSELNVNALLLGDSALYLCASSFRETQYFGPGTRLLVL.

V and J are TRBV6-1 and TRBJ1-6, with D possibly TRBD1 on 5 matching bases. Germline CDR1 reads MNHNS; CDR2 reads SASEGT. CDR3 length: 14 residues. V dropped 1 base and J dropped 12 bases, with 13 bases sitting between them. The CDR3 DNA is TGTGCCAGCAGTGAAGGGACAAGGGGTTTACCCCTCCACTTT. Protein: CASSEGTRGLPLHF.

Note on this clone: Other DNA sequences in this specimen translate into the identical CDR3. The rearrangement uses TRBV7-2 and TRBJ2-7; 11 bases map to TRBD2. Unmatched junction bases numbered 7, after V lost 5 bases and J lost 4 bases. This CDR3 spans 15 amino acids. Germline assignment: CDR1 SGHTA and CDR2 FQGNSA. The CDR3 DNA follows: TGTGCCAGCAGCCCCCGACTAGCGGGGAATTACGAGCAGTACTTC. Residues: CASSPRLAGNYEQYF.

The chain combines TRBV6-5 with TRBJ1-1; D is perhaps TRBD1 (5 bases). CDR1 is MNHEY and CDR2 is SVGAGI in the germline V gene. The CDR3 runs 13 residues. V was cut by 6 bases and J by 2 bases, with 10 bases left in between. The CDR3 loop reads CASRTDYNTEAFF. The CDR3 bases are TGTGCCAGCAGGACAGATTATAACACTGAAGCTTTCTTT.

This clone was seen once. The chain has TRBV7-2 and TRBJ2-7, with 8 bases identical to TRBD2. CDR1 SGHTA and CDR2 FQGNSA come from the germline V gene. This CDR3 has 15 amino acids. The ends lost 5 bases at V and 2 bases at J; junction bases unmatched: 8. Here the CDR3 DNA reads TGTGCCAGCAGCCCCGGAGCGGGAGTCCCCTACGAGCAGTACTTC. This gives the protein CASSPGAGVPYEQYF.

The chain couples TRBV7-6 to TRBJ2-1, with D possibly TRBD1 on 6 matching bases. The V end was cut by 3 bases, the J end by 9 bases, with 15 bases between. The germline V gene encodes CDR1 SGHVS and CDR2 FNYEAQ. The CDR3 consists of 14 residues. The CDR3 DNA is TGTGCCAGCAGCTTGAGGGGGAGTTACGGTGAGCAGTTCTTC. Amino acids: CASSLRGSYGEQFF.

CDR3 loop: CASSLAGGAQNQPQHF. The DNA for the CDR3 is TGTGCCAGCAGCCTTGCCGGGGGGGCGCAGAATCAGCCCCAGCATTTT. The chain couples TRBV5-5 to TRBJ1-5; a weak D match, TRBD1 (6 bases). V was cut by 4 bases and J by 4 bases, with 18 bases left in between. CDR1 is SGHKS, CDR2 YYEKEE, per germline (reference sequence). This CDR3 is built from 16 residues.

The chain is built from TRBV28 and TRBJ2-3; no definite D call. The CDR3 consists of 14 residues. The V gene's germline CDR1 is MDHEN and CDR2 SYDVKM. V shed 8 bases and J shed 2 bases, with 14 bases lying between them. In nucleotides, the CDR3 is TGTGCCAGCGCCCCCCTCGCTCTCACAGATACGCAGTATTTT. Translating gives CASAPLALTDTQYF.

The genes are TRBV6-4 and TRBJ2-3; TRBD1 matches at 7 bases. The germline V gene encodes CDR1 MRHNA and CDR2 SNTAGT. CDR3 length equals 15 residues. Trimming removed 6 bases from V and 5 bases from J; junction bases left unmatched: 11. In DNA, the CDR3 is TGTGCCAGCAGCGAAACAGGGGAGATGGGAGATACGCAGTATTTT. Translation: CASSETGEMGDTQYF.

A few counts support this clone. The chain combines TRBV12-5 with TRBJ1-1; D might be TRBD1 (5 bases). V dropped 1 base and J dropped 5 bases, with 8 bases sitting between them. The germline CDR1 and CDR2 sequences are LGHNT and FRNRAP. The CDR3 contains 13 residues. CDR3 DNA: TGTGCTAGTGGTTTGGGGGGCGGGACTGAAGCTTTCTTT. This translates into CASGLGGGTEAFF.

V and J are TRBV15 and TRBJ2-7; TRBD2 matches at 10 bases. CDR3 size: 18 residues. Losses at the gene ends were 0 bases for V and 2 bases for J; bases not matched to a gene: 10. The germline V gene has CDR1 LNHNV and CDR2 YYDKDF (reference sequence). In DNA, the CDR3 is TGTGCCACCAGCAGAGATCGAGCGGGAGGGGTGTATCCCTACGAGCAGTACTTC. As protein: CATSRDRAGGVYPYEQYF.

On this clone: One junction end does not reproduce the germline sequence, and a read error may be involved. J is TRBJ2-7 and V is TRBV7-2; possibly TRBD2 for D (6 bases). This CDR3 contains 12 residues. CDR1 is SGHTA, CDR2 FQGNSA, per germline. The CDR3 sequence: CASSLALGTPDF. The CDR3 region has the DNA TGTGCCAGCAGCTTAGCGCTGGGGACTCCAGACTTC.

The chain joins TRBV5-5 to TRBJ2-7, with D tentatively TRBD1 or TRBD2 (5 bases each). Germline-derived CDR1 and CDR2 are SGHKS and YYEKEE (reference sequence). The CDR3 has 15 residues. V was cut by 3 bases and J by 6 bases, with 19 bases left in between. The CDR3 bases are TGTGCCAGCAGCTCCTCCGGGACGGAGGTAGCCGAGCAGTACTTC. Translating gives CASSSSGTEVAEQYF.